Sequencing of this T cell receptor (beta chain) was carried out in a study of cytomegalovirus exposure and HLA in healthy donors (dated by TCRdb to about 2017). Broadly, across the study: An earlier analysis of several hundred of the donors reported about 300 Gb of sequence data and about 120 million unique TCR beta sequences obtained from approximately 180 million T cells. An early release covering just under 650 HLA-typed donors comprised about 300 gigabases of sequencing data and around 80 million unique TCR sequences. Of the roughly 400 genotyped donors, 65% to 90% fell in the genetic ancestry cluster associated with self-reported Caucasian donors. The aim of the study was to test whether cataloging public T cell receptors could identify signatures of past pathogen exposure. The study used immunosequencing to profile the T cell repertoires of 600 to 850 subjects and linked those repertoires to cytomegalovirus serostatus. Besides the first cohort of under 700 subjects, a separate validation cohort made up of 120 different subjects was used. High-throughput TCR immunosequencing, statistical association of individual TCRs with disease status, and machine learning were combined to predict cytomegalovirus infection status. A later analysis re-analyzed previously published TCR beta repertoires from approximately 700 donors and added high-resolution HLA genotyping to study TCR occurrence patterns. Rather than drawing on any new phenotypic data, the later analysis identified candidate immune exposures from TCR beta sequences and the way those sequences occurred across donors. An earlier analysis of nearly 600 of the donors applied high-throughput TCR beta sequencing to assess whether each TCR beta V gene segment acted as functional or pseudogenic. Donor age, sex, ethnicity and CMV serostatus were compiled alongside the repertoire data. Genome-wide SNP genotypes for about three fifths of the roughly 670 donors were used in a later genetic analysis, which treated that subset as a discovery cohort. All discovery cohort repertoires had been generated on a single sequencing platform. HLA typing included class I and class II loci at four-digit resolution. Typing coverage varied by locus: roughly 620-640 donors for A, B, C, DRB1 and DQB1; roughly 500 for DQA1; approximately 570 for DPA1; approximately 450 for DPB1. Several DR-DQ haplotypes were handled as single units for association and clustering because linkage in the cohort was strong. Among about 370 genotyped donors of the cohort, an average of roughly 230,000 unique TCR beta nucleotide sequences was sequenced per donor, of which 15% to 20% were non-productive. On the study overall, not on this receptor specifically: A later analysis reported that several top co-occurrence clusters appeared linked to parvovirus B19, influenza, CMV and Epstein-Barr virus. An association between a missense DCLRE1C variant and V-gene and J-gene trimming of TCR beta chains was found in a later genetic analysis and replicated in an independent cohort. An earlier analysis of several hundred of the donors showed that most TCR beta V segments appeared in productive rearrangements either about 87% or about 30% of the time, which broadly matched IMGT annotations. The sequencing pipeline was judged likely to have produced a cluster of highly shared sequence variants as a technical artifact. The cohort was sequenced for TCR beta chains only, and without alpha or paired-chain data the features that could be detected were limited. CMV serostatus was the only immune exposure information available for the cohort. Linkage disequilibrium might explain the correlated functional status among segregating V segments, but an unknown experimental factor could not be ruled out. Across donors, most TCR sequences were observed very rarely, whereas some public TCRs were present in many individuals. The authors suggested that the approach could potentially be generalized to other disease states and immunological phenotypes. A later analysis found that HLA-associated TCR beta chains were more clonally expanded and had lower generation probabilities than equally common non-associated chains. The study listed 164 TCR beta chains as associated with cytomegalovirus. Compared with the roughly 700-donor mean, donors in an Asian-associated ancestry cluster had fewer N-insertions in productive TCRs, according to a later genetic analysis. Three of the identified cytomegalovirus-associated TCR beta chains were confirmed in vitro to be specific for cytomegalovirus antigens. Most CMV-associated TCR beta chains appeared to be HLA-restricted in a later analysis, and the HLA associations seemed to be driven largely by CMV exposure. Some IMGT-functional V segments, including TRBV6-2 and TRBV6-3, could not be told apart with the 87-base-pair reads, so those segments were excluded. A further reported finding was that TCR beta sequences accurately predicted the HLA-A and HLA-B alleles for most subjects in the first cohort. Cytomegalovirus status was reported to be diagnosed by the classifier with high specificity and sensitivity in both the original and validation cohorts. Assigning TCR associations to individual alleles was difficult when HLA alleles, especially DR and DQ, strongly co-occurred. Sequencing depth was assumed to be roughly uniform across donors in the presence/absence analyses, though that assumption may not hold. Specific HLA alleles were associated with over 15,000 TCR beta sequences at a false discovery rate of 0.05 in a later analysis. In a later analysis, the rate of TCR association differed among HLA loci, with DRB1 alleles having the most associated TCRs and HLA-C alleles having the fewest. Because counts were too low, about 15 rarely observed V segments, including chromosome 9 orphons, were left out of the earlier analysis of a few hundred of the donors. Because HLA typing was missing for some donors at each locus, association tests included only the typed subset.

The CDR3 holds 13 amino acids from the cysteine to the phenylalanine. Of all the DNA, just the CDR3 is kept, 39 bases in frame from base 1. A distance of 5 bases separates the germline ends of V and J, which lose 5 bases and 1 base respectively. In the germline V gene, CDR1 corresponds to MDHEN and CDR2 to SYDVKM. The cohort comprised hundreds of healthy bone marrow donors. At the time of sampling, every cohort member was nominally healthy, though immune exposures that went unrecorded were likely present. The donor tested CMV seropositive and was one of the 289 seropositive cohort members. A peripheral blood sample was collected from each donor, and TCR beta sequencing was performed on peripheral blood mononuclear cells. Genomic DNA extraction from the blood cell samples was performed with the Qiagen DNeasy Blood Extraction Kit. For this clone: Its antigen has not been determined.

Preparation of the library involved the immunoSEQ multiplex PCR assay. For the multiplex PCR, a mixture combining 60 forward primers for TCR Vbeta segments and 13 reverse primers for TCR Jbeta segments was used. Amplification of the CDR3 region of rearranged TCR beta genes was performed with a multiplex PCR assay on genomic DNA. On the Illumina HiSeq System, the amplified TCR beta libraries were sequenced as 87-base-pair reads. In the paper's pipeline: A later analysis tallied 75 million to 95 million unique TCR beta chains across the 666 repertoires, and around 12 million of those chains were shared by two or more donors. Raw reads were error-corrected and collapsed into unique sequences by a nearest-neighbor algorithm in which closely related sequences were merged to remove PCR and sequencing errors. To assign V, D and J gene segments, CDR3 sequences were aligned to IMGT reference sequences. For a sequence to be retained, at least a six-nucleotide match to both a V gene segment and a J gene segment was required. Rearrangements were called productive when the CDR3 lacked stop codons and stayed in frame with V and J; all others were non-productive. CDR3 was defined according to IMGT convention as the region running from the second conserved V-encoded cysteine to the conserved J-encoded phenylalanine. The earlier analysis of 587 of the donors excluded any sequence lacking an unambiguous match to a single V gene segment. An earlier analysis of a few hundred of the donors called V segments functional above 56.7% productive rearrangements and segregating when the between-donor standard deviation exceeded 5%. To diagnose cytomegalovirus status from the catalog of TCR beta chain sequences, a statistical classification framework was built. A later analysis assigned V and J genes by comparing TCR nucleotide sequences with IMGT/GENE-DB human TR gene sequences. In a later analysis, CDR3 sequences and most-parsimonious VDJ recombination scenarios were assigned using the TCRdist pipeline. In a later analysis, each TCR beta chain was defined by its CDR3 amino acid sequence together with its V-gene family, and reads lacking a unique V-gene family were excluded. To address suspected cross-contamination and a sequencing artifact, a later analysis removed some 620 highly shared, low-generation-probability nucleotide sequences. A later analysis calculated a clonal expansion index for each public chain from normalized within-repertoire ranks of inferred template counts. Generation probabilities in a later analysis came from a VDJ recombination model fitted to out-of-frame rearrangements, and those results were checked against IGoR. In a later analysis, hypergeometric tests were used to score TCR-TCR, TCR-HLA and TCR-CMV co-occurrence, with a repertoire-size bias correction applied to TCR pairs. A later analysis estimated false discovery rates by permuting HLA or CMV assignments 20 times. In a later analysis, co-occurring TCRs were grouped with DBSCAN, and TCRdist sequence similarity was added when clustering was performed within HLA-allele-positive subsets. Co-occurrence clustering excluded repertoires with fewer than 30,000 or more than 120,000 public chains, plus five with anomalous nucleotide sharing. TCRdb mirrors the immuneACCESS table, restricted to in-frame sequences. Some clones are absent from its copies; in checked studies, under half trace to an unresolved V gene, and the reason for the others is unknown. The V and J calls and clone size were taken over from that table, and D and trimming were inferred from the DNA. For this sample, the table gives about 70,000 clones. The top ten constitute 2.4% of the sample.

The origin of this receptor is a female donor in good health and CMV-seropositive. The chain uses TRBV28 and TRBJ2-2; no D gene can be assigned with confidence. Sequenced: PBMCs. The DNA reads TGTGCCAGCAGTGAGGAGAACACCGGGGAGCTGTTTTTT. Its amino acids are CASSEENTGELFF.